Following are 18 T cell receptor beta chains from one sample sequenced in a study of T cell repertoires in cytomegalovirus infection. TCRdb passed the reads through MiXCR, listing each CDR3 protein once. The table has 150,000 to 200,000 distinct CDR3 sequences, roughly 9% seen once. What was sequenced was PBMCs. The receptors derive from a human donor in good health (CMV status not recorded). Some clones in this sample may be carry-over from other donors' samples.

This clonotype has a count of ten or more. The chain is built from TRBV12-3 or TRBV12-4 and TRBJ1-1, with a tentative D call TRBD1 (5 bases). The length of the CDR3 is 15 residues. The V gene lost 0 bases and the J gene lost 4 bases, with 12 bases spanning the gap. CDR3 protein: CASSLAIQGVTEAFF. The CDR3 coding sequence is TGTGCCAGCAGTTTAGCCATCCAGGGAGTCACTGAAGCTTTCTTT.

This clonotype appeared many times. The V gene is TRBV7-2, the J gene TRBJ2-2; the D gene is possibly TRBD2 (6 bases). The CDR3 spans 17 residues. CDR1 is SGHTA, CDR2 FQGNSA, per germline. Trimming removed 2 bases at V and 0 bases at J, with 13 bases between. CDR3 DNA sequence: TGTGCCAGCAGCTTACGGCTGAGCGGGTCGAACACCGGGGAGCTGTTTTTT. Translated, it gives CASSLRLSGSNTGELFF.

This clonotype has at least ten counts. CDR3 in DNA: TGTGCCAACCACTACAGGGCTACTAACACCGGGGAGCTGTTTTTT. It encodes CANHYRATNTGELFF. This chain connects TRBV7-2 to TRBJ2-2, with D maybe TRBD1 (6 bases). The CDR3 spans 15 residues. The V end was cut by 10 bases, the J end by 2 bases, with 17 bases between. The germline CDR1 and CDR2 sequences are SGHTA and FQGNSA.

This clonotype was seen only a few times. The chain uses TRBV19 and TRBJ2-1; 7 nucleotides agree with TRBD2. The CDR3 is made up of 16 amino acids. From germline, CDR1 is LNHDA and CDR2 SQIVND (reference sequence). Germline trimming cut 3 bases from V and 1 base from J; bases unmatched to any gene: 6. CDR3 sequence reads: CASSILAVLSYNEQFF. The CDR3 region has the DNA TGTGCCAGTAGTATTCTAGCGGTCTTATCCTACAATGAGCAGTTCTTC.

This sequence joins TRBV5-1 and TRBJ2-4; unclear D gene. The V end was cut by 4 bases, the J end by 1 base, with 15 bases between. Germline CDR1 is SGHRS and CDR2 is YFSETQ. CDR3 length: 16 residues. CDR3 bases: TGCGCCAGCAGCCAGAGTAGCCCGGCGGCCAAAAACATTCAGTACTTC. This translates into CASSQSSPAAKNIQYF. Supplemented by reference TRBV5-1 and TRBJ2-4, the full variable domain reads KAGVTQTPRYLIKTRGQQVTLSCSPISGHRSVSWYQQTPGQGLQFLFEYFSETQRNKGNFPGRFSGRQFSNSRSEMNVSTLELGDSALYLCASSQSSPAAKNIQYFGAGTRLSVL.

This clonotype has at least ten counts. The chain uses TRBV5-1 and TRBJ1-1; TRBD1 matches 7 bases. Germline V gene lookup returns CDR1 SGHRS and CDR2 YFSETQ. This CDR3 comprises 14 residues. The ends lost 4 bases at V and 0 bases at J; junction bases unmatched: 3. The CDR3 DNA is TGCGCCAGCAGCGGCGACAGGGTGAACACTGAAGCTTTCTTT. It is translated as CASSGDRVNTEAFF.

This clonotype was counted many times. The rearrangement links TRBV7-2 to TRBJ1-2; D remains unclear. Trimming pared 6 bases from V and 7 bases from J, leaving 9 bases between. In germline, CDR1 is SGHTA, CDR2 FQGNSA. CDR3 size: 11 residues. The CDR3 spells CASRLGVGYTF. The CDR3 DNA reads TGTGCCAGCAGGCTAGGAGTTGGCTACACCTTC. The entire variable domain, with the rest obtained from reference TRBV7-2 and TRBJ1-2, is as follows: GAGVSQSPSNKVTEKGKDVELRCDPISGHTALYWYRQSLGQGLEFLIYFQGNSAPDKSGLPSDRFSAERTGGSVSTLTIQRTQQEDSAVYLCASRLGVGYTFGSGTRLTVV.

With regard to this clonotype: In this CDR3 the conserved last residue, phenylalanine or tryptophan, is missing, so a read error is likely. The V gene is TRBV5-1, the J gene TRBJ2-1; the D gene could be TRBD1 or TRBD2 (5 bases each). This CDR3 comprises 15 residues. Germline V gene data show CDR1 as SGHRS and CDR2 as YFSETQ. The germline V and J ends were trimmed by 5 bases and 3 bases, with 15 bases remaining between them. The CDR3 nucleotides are TGCGCCAGCAGTGGGGGAACGCCTGTCTACAATGAGCAGTTCTCC. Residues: CASSGGTPVYNEQFS.

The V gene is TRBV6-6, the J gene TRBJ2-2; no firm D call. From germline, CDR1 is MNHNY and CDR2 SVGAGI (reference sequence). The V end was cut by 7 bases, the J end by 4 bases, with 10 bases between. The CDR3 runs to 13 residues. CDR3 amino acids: CASTRKSTGELFF. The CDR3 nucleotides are TGTGCCAGCACAAGGAAATCCACCGGGGAGCTGTTTTTT.

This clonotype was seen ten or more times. This CDR3 reads CASRPTPGGNTEAFF. CDR3 coding DNA: TGTGCCAGCAGACCGACACCCGGGGGGAACACTGAAGCTTTCTTT. The genes are TRBV12-3 or TRBV12-4 and TRBJ1-1; weak D call: TRBD1 (5 bases). This CDR3 has 15 amino acids. V shed 6 bases and J shed 1 base, with 15 bases lying between them.

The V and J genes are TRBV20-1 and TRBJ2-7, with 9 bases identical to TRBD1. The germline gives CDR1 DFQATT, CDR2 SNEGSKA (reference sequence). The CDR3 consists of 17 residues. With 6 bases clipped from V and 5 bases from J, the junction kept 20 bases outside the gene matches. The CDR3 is CSAEVGTAGQGIDEQYF. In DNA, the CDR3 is TGCAGTGCCGAAGTCGGGACCGCCGGACAGGGGATAGACGAGCAGTACTTC.

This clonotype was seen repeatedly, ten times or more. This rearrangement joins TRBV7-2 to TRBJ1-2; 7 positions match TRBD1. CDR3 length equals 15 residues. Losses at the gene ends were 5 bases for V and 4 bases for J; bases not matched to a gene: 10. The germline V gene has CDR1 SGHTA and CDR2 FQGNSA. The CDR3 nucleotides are TGTGCCAGCAGCCCCACCGGAGCAGGGGGCTATGGCTACACCTTC. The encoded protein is CASSPTGAGGYGYTF.

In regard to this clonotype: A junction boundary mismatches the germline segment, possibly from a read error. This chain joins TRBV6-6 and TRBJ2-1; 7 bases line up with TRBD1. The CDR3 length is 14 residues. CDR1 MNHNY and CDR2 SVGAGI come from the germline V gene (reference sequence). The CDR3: CASSFDRDRTEQVF. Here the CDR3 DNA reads TGTGCCAGCAGTTTCGACAGGGATCGCACTGAGCAGGTCTTC.

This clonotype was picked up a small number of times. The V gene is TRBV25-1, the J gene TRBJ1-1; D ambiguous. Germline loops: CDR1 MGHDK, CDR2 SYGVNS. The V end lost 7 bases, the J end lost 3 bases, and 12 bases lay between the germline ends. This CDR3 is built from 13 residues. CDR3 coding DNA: TGTGCCAGCACCCCCGGTGGGTACACTGAAGCTTTCTTT. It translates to CASTPGGYTEAFF.

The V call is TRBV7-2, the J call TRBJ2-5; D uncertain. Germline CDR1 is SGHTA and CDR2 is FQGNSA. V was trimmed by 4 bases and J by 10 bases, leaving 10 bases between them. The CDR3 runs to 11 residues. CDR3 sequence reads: CASSYVDNQYF. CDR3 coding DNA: TGTGCCAGCAGCTATGTAGATAACCAGTACTTC.

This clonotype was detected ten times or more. The CDR3, as DNA: TGTGCCAGCAGCTCTCATCCCTACGAGCAGTACTTC. Translating it yields CASSSHPYEQYF. This rearrangement joins TRBV11-3 to TRBJ2-7; D unclear. Germline V gives CDR1 SGHNT, CDR2 YENEEA. The CDR3 runs to 12 residues. The V end was cut by 4 bases, the J end by 2 bases, with 6 bases between.

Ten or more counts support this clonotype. The CDR3 bases are TGTGCCAGCAGCTTGGATGGGGGGCGCGTTCGGAACGGGGAGCTGTTTTTT. As protein: CASSLDGGRVRNGELFF. This chain connects TRBV7-2 to TRBJ2-2; D tentatively reads TRBD1 or TRBD2 (6 bases each). The CDR3 totals 17 residues. V was cut by 3 bases and J by 7 bases, with 21 bases left in between. Germline V gene data show CDR1 as SGHTA and CDR2 as FQGNSA. Combining the CDR3 with reference TRBV7-2 and TRBJ2-2 gives the whole variable domain GAGVSQSPSNKVTEKGKDVELRCDPISGHTALYWYRQSLGQGLEFLIYFQGNSAPDKSGLPSDRFSAERTGGSVSTLTIQRTQQEDSAVYLCASSLDGGRVRNGELFFGEGSRLTVL.

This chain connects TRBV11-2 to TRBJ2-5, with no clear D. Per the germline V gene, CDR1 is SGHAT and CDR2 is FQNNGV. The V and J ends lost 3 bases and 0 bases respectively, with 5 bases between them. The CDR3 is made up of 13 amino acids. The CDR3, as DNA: TGTGCCAGCAGCTTCTTTCACCAAGAGACCCAGTACTTC. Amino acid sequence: CASSFFHQETQYF.